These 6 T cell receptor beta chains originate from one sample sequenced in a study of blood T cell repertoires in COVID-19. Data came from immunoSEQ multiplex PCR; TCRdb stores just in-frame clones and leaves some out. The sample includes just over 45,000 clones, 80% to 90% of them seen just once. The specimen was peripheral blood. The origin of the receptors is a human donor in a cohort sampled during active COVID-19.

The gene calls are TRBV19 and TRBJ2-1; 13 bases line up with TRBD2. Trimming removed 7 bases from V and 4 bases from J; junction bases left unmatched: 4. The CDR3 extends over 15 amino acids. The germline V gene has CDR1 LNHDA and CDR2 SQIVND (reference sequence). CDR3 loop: CASTPGLAGYNEQFF. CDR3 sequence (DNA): TGTGCCAGTACCCCGGGACTAGCGGGATACAATGAGCAGTTCTTC.

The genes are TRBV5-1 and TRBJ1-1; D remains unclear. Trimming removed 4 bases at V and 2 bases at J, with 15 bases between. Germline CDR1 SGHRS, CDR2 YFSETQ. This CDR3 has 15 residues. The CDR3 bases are TGCGCCAGCAGCCTGGACTCTAGTATAAACACTGAAGCTTTCTTT. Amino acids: CASSLDSSINTEAFF.

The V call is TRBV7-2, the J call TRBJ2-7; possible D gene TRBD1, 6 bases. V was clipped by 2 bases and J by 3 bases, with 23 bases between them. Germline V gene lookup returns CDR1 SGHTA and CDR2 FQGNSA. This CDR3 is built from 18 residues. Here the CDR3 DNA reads TGTGCCAGCAGCTTACGGGACACTATCTTGGGCACTTTCTACGAGCAGTACTTC. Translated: CASSLRDTILGTFYEQYF.

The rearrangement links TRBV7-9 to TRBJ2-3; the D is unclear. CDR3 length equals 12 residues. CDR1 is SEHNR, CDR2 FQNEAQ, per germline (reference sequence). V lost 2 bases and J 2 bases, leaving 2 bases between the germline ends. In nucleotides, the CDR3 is TGTGCCAGCAGCTTACACACAGATACGCAGTATTTT. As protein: CASSLHTDTQYF.

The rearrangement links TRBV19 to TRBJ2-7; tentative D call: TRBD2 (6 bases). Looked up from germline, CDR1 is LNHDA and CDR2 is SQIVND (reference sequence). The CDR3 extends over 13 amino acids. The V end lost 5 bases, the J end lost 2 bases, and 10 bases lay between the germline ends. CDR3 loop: CASSPGGAYEQYF. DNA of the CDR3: TGTGCCAGTAGTCCCGGGGGAGCCTACGAGCAGTACTTC. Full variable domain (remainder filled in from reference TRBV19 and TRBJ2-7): DGGITQSPKYLFRKEGQNVTLSCEQNLNHDAMYWYRQDPGQGLRLIYYSQIVNDFQKGDIAEGYSVSREKKESFPLTVTSAQKNPTAFYLCASSPGGAYEQYFGPGTRLTVT.

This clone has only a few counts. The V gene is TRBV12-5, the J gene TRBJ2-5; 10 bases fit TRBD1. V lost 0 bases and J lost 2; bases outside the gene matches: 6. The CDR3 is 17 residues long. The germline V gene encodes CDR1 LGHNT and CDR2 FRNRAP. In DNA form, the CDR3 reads TGTGCTAGTGGTTTGGTACTGGGACAGGGGCCTCAAGAGACCCAGTACTTC. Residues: CASGLVLGQGPQETQYF.